This paragraph reports one T cell receptor (beta chain). Its antigen is not identified. This sample stems from a study of T cells in localized non-small cell lung cancer. Whole-study findings and limits: Sequencing, confined to only one tumor region, leaves heterogeneity possible. Appearing in adjacent lung were a median roughly 60 of the top 100 tumor clones. T cell clonality was highest in uninvolved adjacent lung, above tumor.

The table came from immunoSEQ multiplex PCR; TCRdb's copy has only in-frame clones and leaves some out. The profile covers some 15,000 clones, with about four fifths appearing a single time and about 29% taken by the ten largest. The CDR3 totals 17 residues. The V and J ends lost 0 bases and 6 bases, in that order; junction bases with no gene match: 10. Germline lookup yields CDR1 LGHNA and CDR2 YNFKEQ. The sequence derives from a male donor at least 60 years old with stage I lung adenocarcinoma. V and J are TRBV4-2 and TRBJ1-5, with 8 bases identical to TRBD1. The sample consisted of peripheral blood, taken before any cancer treatment. The CDR3 bases are TGTGCCAGCAGCCAAGAAAGTAGCGCCCAGGGGGCTCAGCCCCAGCATTTT. It specifies CASSQESSAQGAQPQHF.